The 21 T cell receptor beta chains given below trace back to one sample, sequenced in a study of naive and memory T cell subsets. Two oligonucleotides, mixed equimolar, formed the beta constant-region primer covering TRBC1 and TRBC2. The ligated cDNA underwent four PCR rounds using SP2 and nested alpha and beta constant-region primers. TCRdb ran MiXCR on the UMI-ligation and nested PCR reads and lists one entry per CDR3 protein. The sample has tens of thousands of distinct CDR3 sequences, roughly 9.2% seen once. The sequenced sample was naive CD8+ T cells from blood. The receptors here all came from a human donor in good health.

The chain combines TRBV7-2 with TRBJ1-5; D may be TRBD1 (6 bases). V lost 4 bases and J lost 0, with 13 bases in between. Germline loops: CDR1 SGHTA, CDR2 FQGNSA. The length of the CDR3 is 16 residues. The CDR3 DNA reads as TGTGCCAGCAGCTCCCTAGGGGGGTATAGCAATCAGCCCCAGCATTTT. Translation: CASSSLGGYSNQPQHF. Together with reference TRBV7-2 and TRBJ1-5, the CDR3 gives the full variable domain: GAGVSQSPSNKVTEKGKDVELRCDPISGHTALYWYRQSLGQGLEFLIYFQGNSAPDKSGLPSDRFSAERTGGSVSTLTIQRTQQEDSAVYLCASSSLGGYSNQPQHFGDGTRLSIL.

With regard to this clonotype: A junction boundary mismatches the germline segment, possibly from a read error. V usage is TRBV4-3 and J usage is TRBJ2-3, with TRBD2 matching 9 bases. The length of the CDR3 is 16 residues. Looked up from germline, CDR1 is LGHNA and CDR2 is YSLEER. The CDR3 loop is CASSNRLAESTDTRYF. The CDR3 DNA is TGCGCCAGCAGCAACAGACTAGCGGAAAGCACAGATACGCGGTATTTT.

Comment on this clonotype: This likely comes from a read error, as the CDR3 has no conserved phenylalanine or tryptophan at its end. The genes are TRBV20-1 and TRBJ2-4, with a weak D call TRBD1 (6 bases). Trimming pared 1 base from V and 6 bases from J, leaving 10 bases between. The germline CDR1 and CDR2 sequences are DFQATT and SNEGSKA (reference sequence). This CDR3 has 13 amino acids. The CDR3 DNA follows: TGCAGTGCTAGAGCTAGCAGGGGAAACATTCAGTACTCC. Residues: CSARASRGNIQYS.

The chain carries TRBV10-3 and TRBJ2-1, with 9 nucleotides matching TRBD2. CDR1 is ENHRY and CDR2 is SYGVKD in the germline V gene. Losses at the gene ends were 6 bases for V and 6 bases for J; bases not matched to a gene: 6. This CDR3 has 14 residues. The CDR3 spells CAISLAGVGNEQFF. The CDR3 DNA reads as TGTGCCATCAGCTTAGCGGGAGTGGGCAATGAGCAGTTCTTC.

The chain couples TRBV10-3 to TRBJ2-4; 10 nucleotides align to TRBD1. Germline V gives CDR1 ENHRY, CDR2 SYGVKD. The length of the CDR3 is 15 residues. Trimming took 4 bases from V and 3 from J; bases not matched to a gene: 3. CDR3: CAISGTGGVKNIQYF. The CDR3 coding sequence is TGTGCCATCAGTGGGACAGGGGGGGTCAAAAACATTCAGTACTTC.

This clonotype was counted ten times or more. J is TRBJ2-7 and V is TRBV20-1; 7 nucleotides match TRBD1. Per the germline V gene, CDR1 is DFQATT and CDR2 is SNEGSKA (reference sequence). J gave up 3 bases and V 2 bases, and 13 bases lay outside the gene matches. The CDR3 spans 16 residues. DNA for the CDR3: TGCAGTGCTAGACCCCGGGGCAGGGGGTTGGTCTACGAGCAGTACTTC. Protein sequence: CSARPRGRGLVYEQYF.

The chain carries TRBV5-1 and TRBJ2-7; D is ambiguous. This CDR3 has 14 amino acids. The V end lost 0 bases, the J end lost 3 bases, and 10 bases lay between the germline ends. Germline-derived CDR1 and CDR2 are SGHRS and YFSETQ. The CDR3 coding sequence is TGCGCCAGCAGCTTGGGGGGTATAGGCTACGAGCAGTACTTC. The encoded protein is CASSLGGIGYEQYF.

The chain combines TRBV6-5 with TRBJ2-3; 11 positions match TRBD2. V shed 4 bases and J 4 bases; nucleotides not matched to a gene: 10. The V gene's germline CDR1 is MNHEY and CDR2 SVGAGI. The CDR3 loop spans 17 amino acids. CDR3 DNA: TGTGCCAGCAGTTTATCCGGGACTAGCGGCGAAGCAGATACGCAGTATTTT. This translates into CASSLSGTSGEADTQYF.

The chain employs TRBV5-1 and TRBJ2-1; 8 nucleotides match TRBD1. Germline V CDR1 and CDR2: SGHRS, YFSETQ. The CDR3 covers 15 residues. Germline trimming cut 0 bases from V and 6 bases from J; bases unmatched to any gene: 5. CDR3: CASSLGQGASNEQFF. The CDR3 bases are TGCGCCAGCAGCTTGGGGCAGGGGGCAAGCAATGAGCAGTTCTTC. Full variable domain (rest looked up from reference TRBV5-1 and TRBJ2-1): KAGVTQTPRYLIKTRGQQVTLSCSPISGHRSVSWYQQTPGQGLQFLFEYFSETQRNKGNFPGRFSGRQFSNSRSEMNVSTLELGDSALYLCASSLGQGASNEQFFGPGTRLTVL.

J is TRBJ2-1 and V is TRBV5-5, with D tentatively TRBD1 or TRBD2 (5 bases each). Germline values: CDR1 SGHKS, CDR2 YYEKEE (reference sequence). V shed 3 bases and J shed 6 bases, with 19 bases lying between them. CDR3 length: 16 residues. CDR3 sequence (DNA): TGTGCCAGCAGCTCCGTCGGGGAAAAGAGGGGCAATGAGCAGTTCTTC. Protein: CASSSVGEKRGNEQFF. Filled out from reference TRBV5-5 and TRBJ2-1, the complete variable domain reads DAGVTQSPTHLIKTRGQQVTLRCSPISGHKSVSWYQQVLGQGPQFIFQYYEKEERGRGNFPDRFSARQFPNYSSELNVNALLLGDSALYLCASSSVGEKRGNEQFFGPGTRLTVL.

This chain links TRBV4-1 with TRBJ1-2, with D possibly matching TRBD1 (6 bases). The CDR3 totals 16 residues. CDR1 and CDR2 (germline): MGHRA, YSYEKL. The germline V and J ends were trimmed by 4 bases and 8 bases, with 23 bases remaining between them. The CDR3 protein is CASSPETQGRVDGYTF. The CDR3 nucleotides read TGCGCCAGCAGCCCCGAAACACAGGGTAGGGTCGACGGCTACACCTTC.

This clonotype appeared a few times. This chain uses TRBV9 with TRBJ1-4, with TRBD1 matching over 11 bases. CDR3 size: 20 residues. Germline values: CDR1 SGDLS, CDR2 YYNGEE. Losses at the gene ends were 3 bases for V and 3 bases for J; bases not matched to a gene: 16. This chain's CDR3 is CASSAPRSGQGAWANEKLFF. CDR3 sequence (DNA): TGTGCCAGCAGCGCCCCCCGAAGCGGACAGGGGGCTTGGGCTAATGAAAAACTGTTTTTT.

The chain joins TRBV28 to TRBJ2-7; the match to TRBD2 covers 10 bases. This CDR3 is 15 amino acids long. Looked up from germline, CDR1 is MDHEN and CDR2 is SYDVKM. The junction had 7 bases not matched to a gene; V was cut back by 5 bases and J by 3 bases. The CDR3 DNA reads as TGTGCCAGCAGTCCGGGGACTAGCGCTGACTACGAGCAGTACTTC. It translates to CASSPGTSADYEQYF.

This clonotype has ten or more counts. The chain employs TRBV6-5 and TRBJ2-3; unclear D gene. CDR1 and CDR2 (germline): MNHEY, SVGAGI. The CDR3 is 17 residues long. Trimming cost V 2 bases and J 1 base, with 16 bases left between them. The CDR3 reads CASSYKAADPGTDTQYF. In DNA, the CDR3 is TGTGCCAGCAGTTACAAGGCGGCTGATCCTGGCACAGATACGCAGTATTTT.

This clonotype appeared many times. The chain links TRBV20-1 to TRBJ2-7; D is uncertain. The V gene's germline CDR1 is DFQATT and CDR2 SNEGSKA (reference sequence). Trimming took 0 bases from V and 3 from J, leaving 6 bases between them. This CDR3 is 12 amino acids long. CDR3 residues: CSARDLGYEQYF. The CDR3, as DNA: TGCAGTGCTAGAGATCTGGGCTACGAGCAGTACTTC.

The rearrangement uses TRBV27 and TRBJ2-1, with D possibly matching TRBD1 (5 bases). V lost 6 bases to trimming and J lost 8 bases, with 17 bases between them. CDR1 MNHEY and CDR2 SMNVEV come from the germline V gene (reference sequence). The CDR3 runs to 14 residues. Here the CDR3 reads CASSPGLGIHEQFF. In DNA, the CDR3 is TGTGCCAGCAGCCCAGGGCTAGGAATACATGAGCAGTTCTTC.

In its sample, this clonotype was seen many times. This rearrangement joins TRBV12-3 or TRBV12-4 to TRBJ2-5, with D hard to call. The CDR3 length is 16 residues. V lost 3 bases and J lost 5, with 19 bases in between. For the CDR3, the DNA is TGTGCCAGCAGTTTCGTAGGCCCACCTGTGGTGGAGACCCAGTACTTC. Translation gives CASSFVGPPVVETQYF.

The chain carries TRBV21-1 and TRBJ2-7. TRBV21-1 is a pseudogene segment. The CDR3 runs to 15 residues. CDR3 loop: CASSKRGHDPYEQYF. CDR3 in DNA: TGTGCCAGCAGCAAGAGAGGTCACGATCCCTACGAGCAGTACTTC.

This clonotype was seen repeatedly, ten times or more. The V call is TRBV12-3 or TRBV12-4, the J call TRBJ2-1; 15 bases agree with TRBD2. Unmatched junction bases numbered 10, after V lost 6 bases and J lost 7 bases. This CDR3 region has 17 residues. The CDR3 protein is CASRRTSGRALVNEQFF. Here the CDR3 DNA reads TGTGCCAGCAGAAGGACTAGCGGGAGGGCCTTGGTGAATGAGCAGTTCTTC.

The CDR3 loop reads CASSLGPSSRYEQYF. The CDR3 bases are TGTGCCAGCAGCCTGGGTCCTTCCTCCCGCTACGAGCAGTACTTC. This chain links TRBV7-7 with TRBJ2-7; D ambiguous. Germline assignment: CDR1 SSHAT and CDR2 FNYEAQ (reference sequence). Trimming took 5 bases from V and 3 from J, leaving 17 bases between them. There are 15 residues in the CDR3.

This clonotype was picked up many times. This chain connects TRBV27 to TRBJ1-5; D uncertain. The V gene lost 7 bases and the J gene lost 3 bases, with 13 bases spanning the gap. CDR3 length equals 14 residues. CDR1 MNHEY and CDR2 SMNVEV come from the germline V gene (reference sequence). This chain's CDR3 is CASMTHSNNQPQHF. DNA for the CDR3: TGTGCCAGCATGACACACTCTAACAATCAGCCCCAGCATTTT.